A single sample gave rise to the 12 T cell receptor beta chains below, sequenced in a study of control samples from healthy donors and cancer patients. Using immunoSEQ multiplex PCR, the repertoire was profiled, and TCRdb retains in-frame clones only, with some absent. The data contain about 51,000 clones, about nine tenths of them singletons. Sequenced: PBMCs. Receptor source: a man aged 35 to 55 with colorectal cancer.

This chain joins TRBV4-1 and TRBJ1-3; TRBD1 might be the D (6 bases). The CDR3 loop spans 14 amino acids. From germline, CDR1 is MGHRA and CDR2 YSYEKL. The ends were cut back, 1 base at V and 2 bases at J, with 6 bases in the middle. CDR3 amino acids: CASSQAGAGNTIYF. CDR3 nucleotide sequence: TGCGCCAGCAGCCAAGCAGGGGCTGGAAACACCATATATTTT.

This sequence joins TRBV18 and TRBJ2-3; possible D gene TRBD2, 6 bases. Per the germline V gene, CDR1 is KGHSH and CDR2 is LQKENI. The ends were cut back, 0 bases at V and 3 bases at J, with 13 bases in the middle. The CDR3 covers 16 residues. CDR3 nucleotides: TGTGCCAGCTCACCACCGTACGGGAGCGAGACAGATACGCAGTATTTT. Translating gives CASSPPYGSETDTQYF.

The V call is TRBV3-1 (or the pseudogene TRBV3-2), the J call TRBJ2-1; TRBD2 is a possible D gene (6 bases). Looked up from germline, CDR1 is LGHDT and CDR2 is YNNKEL (reference sequence). V gave up 6 bases and J gave up 15 bases, with 24 bases separating them. This CDR3 contains 14 residues. CDR3 protein: CASSQTTLAAVGFF. The DNA for the CDR3 is TGTGCCAGCAGTCAAACCACACTAGCAGCTGTAGGGTTCTTC.

This chain links TRBV5-6 with TRBJ2-5; D is unresolved. Germline assignment: CDR1 SGHDT and CDR2 YYEEEE. This CDR3 has 13 residues. V was trimmed by 3 bases and J by 1 base, leaving 7 bases between them. CDR3 residues: CASSSTVQETQYF. DNA of the CDR3: TGTGCCAGCAGCTCGACGGTCCAAGAGACCCAGTACTTC.

The chain uses TRBV4-3 and TRBJ2-7; 8 nucleotides align to TRBD1. The J segment lost 2 bases and the V segment lost 5 bases, leaving 8 bases of the junction unmatched. Germline loops: CDR1 LGHNA, CDR2 YSLEER. The CDR3 loop spans 15 amino acids. For the CDR3, the DNA is TGCGCCAGCAGCTTCGCGGACAGGGACACCTACGAGCAGTACTTC. Its translation: CASSFADRDTYEQYF.

This clone has only one observation. The genes are TRBV3-1 (or the pseudogene TRBV3-2) and TRBJ1-1; D call uncertain. The CDR3 has 14 amino acids. Germline CDR1 reads LGHDT; CDR2 reads YNNKEL (reference sequence). V was shortened by 2 bases and J by 0 bases, with 7 bases between the two germline ends. The CDR3 reads CASSQNTLNTEAFF. The CDR3 DNA reads as TGTGCCAGCAGCCAAAACACCTTGAACACTGAAGCTTTCTTT.

The rearrangement joins TRBV6-1 to TRBJ2-7, with D possibly TRBD1 on 5 matching bases. The length of the CDR3 is 14 residues. The V end lost 3 bases, the J end lost 2 bases, and 11 bases lay between the germline ends. Germline V gives CDR1 MNHNS, CDR2 SASEGT. Written as DNA, the CDR3 is TGTGCCAGCAGTGACCTGGGGCCTGCCTACGAGCAGTACTTC. Protein sequence: CASSDLGPAYEQYF.

The chain joins TRBV28 to TRBJ1-5; D possibly corresponds to TRBD1 (6 bases). This CDR3 has 16 residues. With 8 bases removed from V and 0 bases from J, the gap between germline ends came to 17 bases. Looked up from germline, CDR1 is MDHEN and CDR2 is SYDVKM. The CDR3 loop is CASWDTKNYSNQPQHF. In DNA form, the CDR3 reads TGTGCCAGCTGGGACACCAAGAACTATAGCAATCAGCCCCAGCATTTT.

This chain joins TRBV3-1 (or the pseudogene TRBV3-2) and TRBJ1-2; possibly TRBD1 for D (6 bases). V was shortened by 0 bases and J by 2 bases, with 13 bases between the two germline ends. Germline assignment: CDR1 LGHDT and CDR2 YNNKEL (reference sequence). CDR3 length: 16 residues. CDR3 protein: CASSQEGGGRNYGYTF. The CDR3 DNA reads as TGTGCCAGCAGCCAAGAAGGAGGGGGAAGGAACTATGGCTACACCTTC.

The CDR3 region is CASSFNTGELFF. The DNA of the CDR3 is TGTGCCAGCAGCTTCAACACCGGGGAGCTGTTTTTT. The J gene is TRBJ2-2, the V gene TRBV9; D is unclear. Germline-derived CDR1 and CDR2 are SGDLS and YYNGEE. The CDR3 length is 12 residues. The ends were cut back, 4 bases at V and 2 bases at J, with 3 bases in the middle.

The V call is TRBV4-1, the J call TRBJ2-7; 10 bases are a match to TRBD1. V lost 1 base, J lost 1 base, and 10 bases stayed unmatched. In germline, CDR1 is MGHRA, CDR2 YSYEKL. The CDR3 sequence is 18 residues long. CDR3 in DNA: TGCGCCAGCAGCCAAGCCTTTACCGGGACAGGGGCGTCCTACGAGCAGTACTTC. As protein: CASSQAFTGTGASYEQYF.

This clone showed up just once. The rearrangement links TRBV6-5 to TRBJ1-2; 7 bases are a match to TRBD1. The trim removed 6 bases at V and 6 bases at J, leaving 7 bases unmatched. Germline V gives CDR1 MNHEY, CDR2 SVGAGI. The CDR3 extends over 13 amino acids. CDR3 nucleotides: TGTGCCAGCAGACCCGACAGGGACGATGGCTACACCTTC. Its translation: CASRPDRDDGYTF.